The 8 T cell receptor beta chains reported below all come from one sample, sequenced in a study of CD8+ T cells in alopecia areata. Treatment given: oral pan-JAK inhibitor, 5-10 mg twice daily. The sequencing template was cDNA reverse transcribed from extracted RNA. Sequencing used immunoSEQ multiplex PCR; TCRdb keeps in-frame clones, though not all of them. Altogether roughly 100,000 clones are present, almost 60% being singletons, with the ten largest covering approximately 16%. This specimen was CD8+ T cells sorted from blood, taken at approximately week 60, from a patient treated with tofacitinib. All receptors derive from a human donor with alopecia areata.

Within the sample, this clone is medium-sized. This chain joins TRBV6-6 and TRBJ1-4, with D perhaps TRBD1 (5 bases). The CDR3 has 14 amino acids. V lost 4 bases and J 3 bases, leaving 9 bases between the germline ends. Germline lookup yields CDR1 MNHNY and CDR2 SVGAGI (reference sequence). The CDR3 loop reads CASSWGGANEKLFF. In DNA, the CDR3 is TGTGCCAGCAGTTGGGGGGGTGCTAATGAAAAACTGTTTTTT.

V and J are TRBV30 and TRBJ1-1; 10 bases align to TRBD1. This CDR3 region has 13 residues. The V segment lost 5 bases and the J segment 5 bases; nucleotides outside the gene matches: 5. CDR1 is GTSNPN, CDR2 SVGIG, per germline (reference sequence). The CDR3 loop reads CAWYGQGGTEAFF. CDR3 sequence (DNA): TGTGCCTGGTACGGACAGGGGGGAACTGAAGCTTTCTTT. Using reference TRBV30 and TRBJ1-1 for the parts outside the CDR3, the full variable domain is SQTIHQWPATLVQPVGSPLSLECTVEGTSNPNLYWYRQAAGRGLQLLFYSVGIGQISSEVPQNLSASRPQDRQFILSSKKLLLSDSGFYLCAWYGQGGTEAFFGQGTRLTVV.

This clone has a single count. This chain joins TRBV5-1 and TRBJ1-2; no reliable D call. V lost 2 bases and J lost 6, with 5 bases in between. CDR3 length: 11 residues. Germline-derived CDR1 and CDR2 are SGHRS and YFSETQ. This CDR3 reads CASSFGDGYTF. CDR3 nucleotide sequence: TGCGCCAGCAGCTTTGGCGATGGCTACACCTTC. The entire variable domain, with the rest obtained from reference TRBV5-1 and TRBJ1-2, is as follows: KAGVTQTPRYLIKTRGQQVTLSCSPISGHRSVSWYQQTPGQGLQFLFEYFSETQRNKGNFPGRFSGRQFSNSRSEMNVSTLELGDSALYLCASSFGDGYTFGSGTRLTVV.

The table lists this clone with a few counts. The V call is TRBV13, the J call TRBJ1-2, with D perhaps TRBD1 (5 bases). The V end lost 5 bases, the J end lost 6 bases, and 19 bases lay between the germline ends. The CDR3 totals 15 residues. Germline V lookup: CDR1 PRHDT, CDR2 FYEKMQ (reference sequence). The CDR3 loop is CASSQRQRRSDGYTF. CDR3 DNA sequence: TGTGCCAGCAGCCAACGACAGAGGAGAAGCGATGGCTACACCTTC.

This chain links TRBV13 with TRBJ2-1, with D possibly called TRBD1 or TRBD2 (5 bases each). The CDR3 covers 16 residues. CDR1 and CDR2 (germline): PRHDT, FYEKMQ (reference sequence). Between the trimmed V and J ends, which lost 1 base and 6 bases, there was a span of 16 bases. For the CDR3, the DNA is TGTGCCAGCAGCTTAGCCGGGACCATCGGACTCAATGAGCAGTTCTTC. The encoded protein is CASSLAGTIGLNEQFF.

The V call is TRBV29-1, the J call TRBJ1-2; a possible D gene is TRBD1 (6 bases). Germline V CDR1 and CDR2: SQVTM, ANQGSEA. With 0 bases removed from V and 0 bases from J, the gap between germline ends came to 14 bases. The CDR3 covers 16 residues. CDR3: CSVEESTGQTNYGYTF. In nucleotides, the CDR3 is TGCAGCGTTGAAGAAAGTACAGGGCAGACTAACTATGGCTACACCTTC.

This clone was seen only a few times. The rearrangement uses TRBV19 and TRBJ2-1; TRBD2 matches at 9 bases. Germline-derived CDR1 and CDR2 are LNHDA and SQIVND (reference sequence). This CDR3 has 16 amino acids. J was trimmed by 6 bases and V by 3 bases; bases with no gene match: 9. The CDR3 protein is CASSILFGTSLNEQFF. The CDR3 region has the DNA TGTGCCAGTAGTATCCTTTTTGGGACTAGCCTCAATGAGCAGTTCTTC.

The chain links TRBV27 to TRBJ1-2; D remains unclear. Trimming took 0 bases from V and 4 from J, leaving 21 bases between them. Germline assignment: CDR1 MNHEY and CDR2 SMNVEV (reference sequence). The CDR3 length is 18 residues. CDR3 bases: TGTGCCAGCAGTTTATCACAGCCTGTTCCGAGAGGAGGCTATGGCTACACCTTC. This gives the protein CASSLSQPVPRGGYGYTF.